This T cell receptor (beta chain) appears in the sequencing data of a study of cytomegalovirus exposure and HLA in healthy donors. Germline CDR1 and CDR2: MDHEN and SYDVKM. V gave up 5 bases and J gave up 6 bases; unmatched junction bases: 8. The CDR3 runs 14 residues. The PCR employed 60 Vbeta primers together with 13 Jbeta primers. In the original processing: Per a later analysis, the number of unique TCR beta chains was roughly 87 million, of which around 10 million were shared. Here immunoSEQ multiplex PCR was the method, and the copy in TCRdb shows in-frame clones only, minus some. That table furnishes V, J and clone size, whereas the DNA furnished D and trimming. The data show about 180,000 clones, with 82% seen just once and roughly 1.4% held by the top ten.

The sequenced sample consisted of PBMCs. This chain joins TRBV28 and TRBJ1-2, with 8 bases lining up with TRBD1. This receptor was obtained from a man aged 35-49 years in good health and CMV-seronegative. In DNA form, the CDR3 reads TGTGCCAGCAGTCCAAGGACAGGGACGGATGGCTACACCTTC. It specifies CASSPRTGTDGYTF.